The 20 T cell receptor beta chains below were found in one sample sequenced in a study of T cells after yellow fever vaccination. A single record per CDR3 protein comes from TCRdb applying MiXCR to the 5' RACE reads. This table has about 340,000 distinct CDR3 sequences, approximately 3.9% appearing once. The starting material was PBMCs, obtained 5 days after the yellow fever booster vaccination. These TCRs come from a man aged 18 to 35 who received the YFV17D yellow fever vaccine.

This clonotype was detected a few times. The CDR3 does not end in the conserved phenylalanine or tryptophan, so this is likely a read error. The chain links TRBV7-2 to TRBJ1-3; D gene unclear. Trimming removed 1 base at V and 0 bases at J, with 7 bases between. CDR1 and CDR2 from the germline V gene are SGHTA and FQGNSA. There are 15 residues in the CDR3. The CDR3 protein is CASSLDAGSGNTIYI. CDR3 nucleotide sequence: TGTGCCAGCAGCTTAGACGCCGGCTCTGGAAACACCATATATATT.

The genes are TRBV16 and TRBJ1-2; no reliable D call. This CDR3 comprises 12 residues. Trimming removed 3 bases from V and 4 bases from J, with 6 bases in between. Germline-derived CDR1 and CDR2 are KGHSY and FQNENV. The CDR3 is CASSQSSYGYTF. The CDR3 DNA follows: TGTGCCAGCAGCCAGAGCAGCTATGGCTACACCTTC.

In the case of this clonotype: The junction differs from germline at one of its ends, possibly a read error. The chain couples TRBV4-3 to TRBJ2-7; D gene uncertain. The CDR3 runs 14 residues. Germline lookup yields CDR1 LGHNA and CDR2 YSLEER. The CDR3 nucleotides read TGCGCCAGCAGCCAAGCTGACACCTCCTACGAGGAGTACTTC. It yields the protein CASSQADTSYEEYF.

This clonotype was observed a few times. DNA of the CDR3: TGTGCCAGCAGTTACGCCCCGGTGAGGGTAAAAGGCTCTGGGGCCAACGTCCTGACTTTC. Its protein is CASSYAPVRVKGSGANVLTF. The V and J genes are TRBV6-2 or TRBV6-3 and TRBJ2-6; D possibly corresponds to TRBD2 (5 bases). The CDR3 is 20 amino acids. Germline V gives CDR1 MNHEY, CDR2 SVGEGT. Between the trimmed V and J ends, which lost 2 bases and 0 bases, there was a span of 20 bases.

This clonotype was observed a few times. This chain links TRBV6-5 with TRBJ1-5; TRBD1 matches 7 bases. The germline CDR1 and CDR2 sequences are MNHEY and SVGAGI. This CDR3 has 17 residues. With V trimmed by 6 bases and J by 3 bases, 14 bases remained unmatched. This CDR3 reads CASRAGTATGYNQPQHF. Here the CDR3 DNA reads TGTGCCAGCAGGGCCGGGACAGCCACAGGATACAATCAGCCCCAGCATTTT.

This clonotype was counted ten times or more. CDR3 nucleotide sequence: TGTGCCAGCAGTTTTATACAGGGCCGGCATGAGCAGTTCTTC. Its translation is CASSFIQGRHEQFF. The chain combines TRBV12-3 or TRBV12-4 with TRBJ2-1, with D perhaps matching TRBD1 (6 bases). The CDR3 sequence is 14 residues long. Trimming stripped 3 bases from V and 8 bases from J, with 14 bases between.

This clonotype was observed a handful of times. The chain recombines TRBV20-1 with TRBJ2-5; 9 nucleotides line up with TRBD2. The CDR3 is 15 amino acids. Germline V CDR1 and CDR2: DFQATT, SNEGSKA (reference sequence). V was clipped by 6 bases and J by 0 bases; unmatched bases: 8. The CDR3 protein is CSAPGLAMNQETQYF. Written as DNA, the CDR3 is TGCAGTGCCCCCGGACTAGCGATGAACCAAGAGACCCAGTACTTC.

In DNA, the CDR3 is TGCGCCAGCACTAGTGAGCCTCACTACGAGCAGTACTTC. Translation: CASTSEPHYEQYF. The chain is built from TRBV5-1 and TRBJ2-7; D unclear. CDR1 and CDR2 (germline): SGHRS, YFSETQ. V was clipped by 6 bases and J by 3 bases, with 13 bases between them. The CDR3 spans 13 residues.

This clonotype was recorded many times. CDR3 DNA sequence: TGTGCCACCAGGGCAGATCAGCAGGGGAGTGAAGCTTTCTTT. It yields the protein CATRADQQGSEAFF. The chain recombines TRBV24-1 with TRBJ1-1; D may be TRBD1 (6 bases). Trimming removed 7 bases from V and 7 bases from J, with 18 bases in between. Germline V lookup: CDR1 KGHDR, CDR2 SFDVKD. The CDR3 is 14 residues long.

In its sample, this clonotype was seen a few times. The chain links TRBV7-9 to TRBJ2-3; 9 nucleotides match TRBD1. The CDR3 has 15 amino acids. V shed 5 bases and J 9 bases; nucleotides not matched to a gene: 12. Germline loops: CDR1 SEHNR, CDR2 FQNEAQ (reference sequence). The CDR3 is CASSTIVTGGITQYF. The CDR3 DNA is TGTGCCAGCAGCACTATTGTCACAGGGGGCATCACGCAGTATTTT.

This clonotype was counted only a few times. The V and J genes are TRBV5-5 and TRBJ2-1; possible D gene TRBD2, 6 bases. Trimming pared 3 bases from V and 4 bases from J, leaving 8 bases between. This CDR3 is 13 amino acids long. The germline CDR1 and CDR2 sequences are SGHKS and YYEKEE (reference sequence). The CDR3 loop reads CASSWREYNEQFF. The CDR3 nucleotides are TGTGCCAGCAGCTGGAGGGAGTACAATGAGCAGTTCTTC.

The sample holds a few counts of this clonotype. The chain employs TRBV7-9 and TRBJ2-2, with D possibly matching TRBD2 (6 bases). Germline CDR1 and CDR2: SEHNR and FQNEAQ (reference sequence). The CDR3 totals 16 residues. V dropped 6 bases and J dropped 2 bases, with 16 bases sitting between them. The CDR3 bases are TGTGCCAGCAGTCCCCTGGGGGGTGTAAACACCGGGGAGCTGTTTTTT. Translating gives CASSPLGGVNTGELFF.

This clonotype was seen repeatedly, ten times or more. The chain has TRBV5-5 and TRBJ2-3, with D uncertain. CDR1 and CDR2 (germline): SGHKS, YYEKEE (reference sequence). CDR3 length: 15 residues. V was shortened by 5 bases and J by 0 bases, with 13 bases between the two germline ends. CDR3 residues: CASSPGQVSTDTQYF. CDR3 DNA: TGTGCCAGCAGTCCGGGCCAGGTGAGCACAGATACGCAGTATTTT.

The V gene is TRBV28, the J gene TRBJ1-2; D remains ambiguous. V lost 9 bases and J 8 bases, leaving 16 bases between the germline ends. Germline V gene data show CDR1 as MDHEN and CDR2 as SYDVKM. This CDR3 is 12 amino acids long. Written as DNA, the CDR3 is TGTGCCAGTTCCACGTCCGGCCTAGGCTACACCTTC. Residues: CASSTSGLGYTF.

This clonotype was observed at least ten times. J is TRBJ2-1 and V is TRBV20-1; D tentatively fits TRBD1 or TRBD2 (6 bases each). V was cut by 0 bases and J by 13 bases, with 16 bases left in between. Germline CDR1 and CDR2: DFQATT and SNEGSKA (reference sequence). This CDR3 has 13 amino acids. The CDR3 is CSARDWRGEEQFF. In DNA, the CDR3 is TGCAGTGCTAGAGATTGGAGGGGGGAGGAACAGTTCTTC.

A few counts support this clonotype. The CDR3 DNA is TGTGCCAGCAGCCCATCCTGGGAGGGAGATACGCAGTATTTT. This encodes CASSPSWEGDTQYF. The chain employs TRBV9 and TRBJ2-3, with 7 positions matching TRBD2. CDR1 SGDLS and CDR2 YYNGEE come from the germline V gene. The CDR3 contains 14 residues. The J segment lost 5 bases and the V segment lost 4 bases, leaving 7 bases of the junction unmatched.

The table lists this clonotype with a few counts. CDR3 DNA: TGCGCCAGCAGCCATGACGGACGGGGGACCCAGTACTTC. This translates into CASSHDGRGTQYF. V is TRBV4-1 and J is TRBJ2-5; maybe TRBD2 (5 bases). The V and J ends lost 3 bases and 7 bases respectively, with 12 bases between them. The germline V gene encodes CDR1 MGHRA and CDR2 YSYEKL. The CDR3 contains 13 residues.

This CDR3 reads CASSLVQDNEQFF. The CDR3 DNA reads as TGCGCCAGCAGCTTGGTTCAGGACAATGAGCAGTTCTTC. The chain has TRBV5-1 and TRBJ2-1; D is uncertain. Trimming removed 0 bases from V and 5 bases from J, with 6 bases in between. From germline, CDR1 is SGHRS and CDR2 YFSETQ. The CDR3 length is 13 residues.

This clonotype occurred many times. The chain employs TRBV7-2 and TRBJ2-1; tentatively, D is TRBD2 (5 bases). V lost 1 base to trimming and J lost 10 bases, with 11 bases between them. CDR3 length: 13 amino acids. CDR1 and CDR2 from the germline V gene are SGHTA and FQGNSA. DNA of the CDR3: TGTGCCAGCAGCTTAGATCAACTAGACGAGCAGTTCTTC. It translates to CASSLDQLDEQFF.

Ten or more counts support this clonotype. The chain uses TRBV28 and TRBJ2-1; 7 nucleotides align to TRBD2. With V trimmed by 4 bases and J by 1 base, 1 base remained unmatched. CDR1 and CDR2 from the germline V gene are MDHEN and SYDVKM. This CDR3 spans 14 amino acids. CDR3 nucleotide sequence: TGTGCCAGCAGTTGGGGGGGATCCTACAATGAGCAGTTCTTC. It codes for CASSWGGSYNEQFF. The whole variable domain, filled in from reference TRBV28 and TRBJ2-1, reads DVKVTQSSRYLVKRTGEKVFLECVQDMDHENMFWYRQDPGLGLRLIYFSYDVKMKEKGDIPEGYSVSREKKERFSLILESASTNQTSMYLCASSWGGSYNEQFFGPGTRLTVL.